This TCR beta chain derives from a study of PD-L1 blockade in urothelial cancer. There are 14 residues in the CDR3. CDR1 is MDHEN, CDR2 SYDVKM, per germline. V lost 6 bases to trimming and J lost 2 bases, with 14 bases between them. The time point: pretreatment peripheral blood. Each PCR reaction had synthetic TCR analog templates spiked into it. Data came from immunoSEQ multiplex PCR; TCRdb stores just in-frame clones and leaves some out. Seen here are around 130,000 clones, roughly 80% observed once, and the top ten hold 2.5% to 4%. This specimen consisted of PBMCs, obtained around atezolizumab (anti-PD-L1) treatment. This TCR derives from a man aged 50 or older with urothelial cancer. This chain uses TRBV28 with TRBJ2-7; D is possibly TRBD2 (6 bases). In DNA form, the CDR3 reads TGTGCCAGCAGATACCGTAGCGGTACCTACGAGCAGTACTTC. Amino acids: CASRYRSGTYEQYF.